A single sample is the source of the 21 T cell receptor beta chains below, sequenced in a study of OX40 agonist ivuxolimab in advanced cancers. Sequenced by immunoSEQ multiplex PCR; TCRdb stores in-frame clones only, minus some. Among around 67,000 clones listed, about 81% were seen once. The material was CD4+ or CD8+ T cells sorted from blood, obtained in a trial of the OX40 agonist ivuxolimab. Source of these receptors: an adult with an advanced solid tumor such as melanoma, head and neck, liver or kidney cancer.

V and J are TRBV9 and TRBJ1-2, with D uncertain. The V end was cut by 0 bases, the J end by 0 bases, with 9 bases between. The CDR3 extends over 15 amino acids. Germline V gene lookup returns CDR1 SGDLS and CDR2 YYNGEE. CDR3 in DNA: TGTGCCAGCAGCGTAGGAGGTGCAGCTAACTATGGCTACACCTTC. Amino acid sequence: CASSVGGAANYGYTF.

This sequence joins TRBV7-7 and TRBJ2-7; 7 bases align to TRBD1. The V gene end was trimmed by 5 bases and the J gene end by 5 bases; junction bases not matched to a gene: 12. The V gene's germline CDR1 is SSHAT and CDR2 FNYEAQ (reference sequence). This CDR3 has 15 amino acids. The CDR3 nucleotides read TGTGCCAGCAGCCCAGACGAGACAGGGTACCACGAGCAGTACTTC. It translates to CASSPDETGYHEQYF.

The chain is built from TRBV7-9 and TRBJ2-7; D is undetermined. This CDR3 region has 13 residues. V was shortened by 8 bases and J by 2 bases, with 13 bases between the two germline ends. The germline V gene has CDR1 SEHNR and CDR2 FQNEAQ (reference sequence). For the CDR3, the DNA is TGTGCCAGCCAGACGGATCCCCCCTACGAGCAGTACTTC. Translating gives CASQTDPPYEQYF.

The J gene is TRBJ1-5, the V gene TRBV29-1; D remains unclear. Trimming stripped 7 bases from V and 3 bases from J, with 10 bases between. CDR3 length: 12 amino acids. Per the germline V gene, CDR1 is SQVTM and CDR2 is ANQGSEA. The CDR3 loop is CSATFYNQPQHF. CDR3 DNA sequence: TGCAGCGCGACATTTTACAATCAGCCCCAGCATTTT.

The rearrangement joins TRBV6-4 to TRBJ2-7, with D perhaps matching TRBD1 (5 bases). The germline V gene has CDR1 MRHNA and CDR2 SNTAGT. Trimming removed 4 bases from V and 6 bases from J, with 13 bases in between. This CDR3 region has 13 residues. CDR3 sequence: CASSVGAASEQYF. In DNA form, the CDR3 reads TGTGCCAGCAGTGTTGGGGCGGCGAGCGAGCAGTACTTC.

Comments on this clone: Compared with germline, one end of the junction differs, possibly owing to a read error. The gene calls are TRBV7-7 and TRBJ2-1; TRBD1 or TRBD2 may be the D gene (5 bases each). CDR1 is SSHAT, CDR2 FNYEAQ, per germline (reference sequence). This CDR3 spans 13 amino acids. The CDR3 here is CASSPRRDAEQFF. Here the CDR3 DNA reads TGTGCTAGCAGCCCCCGAAGGGACGCTGAGCAGTTCTTC.

The CDR3, as DNA: TGTGCCAGCAGCTTAGATCCTACAGCCTATGGCTACACCTTC. Its translation is CASSLDPTAYGYTF. The genes are TRBV11-3 and TRBJ1-2, with D hard to call. Germline V gene lookup returns CDR1 SGHNT and CDR2 YENEEA. This CDR3 is built from 14 residues. Trimming removed 0 bases from V and 4 bases from J, with 9 bases in between.

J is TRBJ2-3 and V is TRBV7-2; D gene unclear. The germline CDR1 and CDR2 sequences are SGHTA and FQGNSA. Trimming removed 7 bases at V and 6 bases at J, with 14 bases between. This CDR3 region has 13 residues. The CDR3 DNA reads TGTGCCAGCACCCAAGAGGTTGAGGATACGCAGTATTTT. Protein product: CASTQEVEDTQYF.

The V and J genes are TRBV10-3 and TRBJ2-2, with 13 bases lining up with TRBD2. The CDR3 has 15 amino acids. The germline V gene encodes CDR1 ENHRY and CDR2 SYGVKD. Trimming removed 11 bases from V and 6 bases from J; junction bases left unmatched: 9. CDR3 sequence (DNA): TGTGCCGCATCAACCGGGACTAGCGGGGCCGGGGAGCTGTTTTTT. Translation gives CAASTGTSGAGELFF.

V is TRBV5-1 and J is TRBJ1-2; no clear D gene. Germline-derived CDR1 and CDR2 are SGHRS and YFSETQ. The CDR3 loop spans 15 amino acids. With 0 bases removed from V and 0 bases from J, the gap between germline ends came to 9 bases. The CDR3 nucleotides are TGCGCCAGCAGCTTGGGAGCGGGAGCTAACTATGGCTACACCTTC. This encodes CASSLGAGANYGYTF.

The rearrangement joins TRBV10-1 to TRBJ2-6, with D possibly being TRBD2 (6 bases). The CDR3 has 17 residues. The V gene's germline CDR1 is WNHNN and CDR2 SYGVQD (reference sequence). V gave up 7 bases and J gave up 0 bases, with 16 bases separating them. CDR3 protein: CASMGLFDCSGANVLTF. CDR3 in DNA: TGCGCCAGCATGGGACTCTTCGACTGCTCTGGGGCCAACGTCCTGACTTTC.

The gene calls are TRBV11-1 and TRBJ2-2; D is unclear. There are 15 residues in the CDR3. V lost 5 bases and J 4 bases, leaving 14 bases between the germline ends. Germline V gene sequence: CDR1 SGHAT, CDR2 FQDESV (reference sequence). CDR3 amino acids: CASSRFGGPTGELFF. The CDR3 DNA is TGTGCCAGCAGCCGATTCGGTGGTCCCACCGGGGAGCTGTTTTTT.

DNA for the CDR3: TGTGCCAGCAGGGACAGCCTAGACTTCGAGCAGTACTTC. Its protein product is CASRDSLDFEQYF. The V call is TRBV6-5, the J call TRBJ2-7, with D possibly matching TRBD1 (6 bases). V lost 6 bases to trimming and J lost 6 bases, with 15 bases between them. The CDR3 loop spans 13 amino acids. CDR1 and CDR2 from the germline V gene are MNHEY and SVGAGI.

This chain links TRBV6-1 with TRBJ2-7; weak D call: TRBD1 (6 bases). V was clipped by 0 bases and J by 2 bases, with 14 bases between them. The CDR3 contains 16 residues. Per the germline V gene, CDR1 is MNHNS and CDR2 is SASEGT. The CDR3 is CASSEAGHLKPYEQYF. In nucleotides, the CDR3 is TGTGCCAGCAGTGAAGCGGGACACCTAAAACCCTACGAGCAGTACTTC.

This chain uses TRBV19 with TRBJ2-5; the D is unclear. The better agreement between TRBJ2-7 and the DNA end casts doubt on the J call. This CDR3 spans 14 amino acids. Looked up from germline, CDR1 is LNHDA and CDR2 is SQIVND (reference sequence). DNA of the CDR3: TGTGCCAGTAGTATCCTACCGGATTCCTACGAGCAGTACTTC. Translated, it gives CASSILPDSYEQYF.

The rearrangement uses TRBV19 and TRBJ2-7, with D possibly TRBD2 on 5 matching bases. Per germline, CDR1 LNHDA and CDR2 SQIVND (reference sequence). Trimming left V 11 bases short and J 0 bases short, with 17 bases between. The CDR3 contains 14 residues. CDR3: CASKWERSSYEQYF. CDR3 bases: TGTGCCTCCAAGTGGGAGCGGAGCTCCTACGAGCAGTACTTC.

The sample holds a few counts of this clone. CDR3 in amino acids: CASSGGTYGYTF. CDR3 DNA sequence: TGTGCCAGCAGTGGGGGGACCTATGGCTACACCTTC. The J gene is TRBJ1-2, the V gene TRBV2, with a possible D match to TRBD1 (5 bases). V was cut by 4 bases and J by 4 bases, with 7 bases left in between. The CDR3 is 12 amino acids. In germline, CDR1 is SNHLY, CDR2 FYNNEI.

The CDR3 here is CSAHEDTQYF. CDR3 in DNA: TGCAGTGCCCACGAAGATACGCAGTATTTT. The V call is TRBV20-1, the J call TRBJ2-3; D is ambiguous. Trimming cost V 6 bases and J 5 bases, with 6 bases left between them. Germline V lookup: CDR1 DFQATT, CDR2 SNEGSKA (reference sequence). The CDR3 length is 10 residues.

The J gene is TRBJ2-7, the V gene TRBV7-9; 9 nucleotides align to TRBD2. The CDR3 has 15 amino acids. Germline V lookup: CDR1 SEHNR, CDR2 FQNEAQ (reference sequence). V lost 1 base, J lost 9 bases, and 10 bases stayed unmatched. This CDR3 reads CASSLGTSDDLGQYF. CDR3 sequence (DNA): TGTGCCAGCAGCTTAGGGACTAGCGACGATCTTGGGCAGTACTTC. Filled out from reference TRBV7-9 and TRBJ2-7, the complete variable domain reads DTGVSQNPRHKITKRGQNVTFRCDPISEHNRLYWYRQTLGQGPEFLTYFQNEAQLEKSRLLSDRFSAERPKGSFSTLEIQRTEQGDSAMYLCASSLGTSDDLGQYFGPGTRLTVT.

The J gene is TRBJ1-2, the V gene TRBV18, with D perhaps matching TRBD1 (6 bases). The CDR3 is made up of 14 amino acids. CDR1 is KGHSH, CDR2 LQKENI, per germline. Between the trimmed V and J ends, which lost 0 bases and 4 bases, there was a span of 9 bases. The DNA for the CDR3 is TGTGCCAGCTCACCACCCGACAGGTTCTATGGCTACACCTTC. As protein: CASSPPDRFYGYTF.

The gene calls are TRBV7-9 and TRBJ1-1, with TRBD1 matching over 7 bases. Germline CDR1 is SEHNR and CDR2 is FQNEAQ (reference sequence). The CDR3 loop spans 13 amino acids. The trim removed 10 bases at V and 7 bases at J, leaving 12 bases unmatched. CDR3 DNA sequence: TGTGCCACCTCACGGGGACAGAGGGGTGAAGCTTTCTTT. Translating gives CATSRGQRGEAFF. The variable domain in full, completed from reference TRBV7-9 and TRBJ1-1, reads DTGVSQNPRHKITKRGQNVTFRCDPISEHNRLYWYRQTLGQGPEFLTYFQNEAQLEKSRLLSDRFSAERPKGSFSTLEIQRTEQGDSAMYLCATSRGQRGEAFFGQGTRLTVV.